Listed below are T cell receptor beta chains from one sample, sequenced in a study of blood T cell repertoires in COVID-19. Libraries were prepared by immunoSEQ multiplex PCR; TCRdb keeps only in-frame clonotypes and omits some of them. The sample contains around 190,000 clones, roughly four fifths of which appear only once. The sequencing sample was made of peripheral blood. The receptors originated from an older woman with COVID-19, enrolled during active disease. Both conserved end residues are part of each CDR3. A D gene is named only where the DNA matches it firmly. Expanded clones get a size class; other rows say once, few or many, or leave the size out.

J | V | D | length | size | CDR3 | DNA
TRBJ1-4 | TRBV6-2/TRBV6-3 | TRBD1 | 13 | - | CASSYGTVEKLFF | TGTGCCAGCAGTTACGGGACAGTTGAAAAACTGTTTTTT
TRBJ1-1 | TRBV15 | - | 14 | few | CATSRTTGYTEAFF | TGTGCCACCAGCAGAACAACAGGATACACTGAAGCTTTCTTT
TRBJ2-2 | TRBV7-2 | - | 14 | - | CASSLDRRTGELFF | TGTGCCAGCAGCTTAGACCGCCGGACCGGGGAGCTGTTTTTT
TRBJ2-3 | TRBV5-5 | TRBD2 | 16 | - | CASSPLVGGGTDTQYF | TGTGCCAGCAGCCCTCTCGTGGGGGGGGGTACAGATACGCAGTATTTT
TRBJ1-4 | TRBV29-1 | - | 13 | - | CSVEAPWEEKLFF | TGCAGCGTTGAGGCCCCATGGGAGGAAAAACTGTTTTTT
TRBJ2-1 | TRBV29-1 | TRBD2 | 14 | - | CSVNTGTSLNEQFF | TGCAGCGTTAATACCGGGACTAGCCTGAATGAGCAGTTCTTC
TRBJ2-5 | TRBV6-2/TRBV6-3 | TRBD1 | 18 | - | CASSYPDRGQPLRETQYF | TGTGCCAGCAGTTACCCAGACAGGGGGCAACCTCTTCGAGAGACCCAGTACTTC
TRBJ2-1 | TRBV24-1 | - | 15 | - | CATSGVNGIGNEQFF | TGTGCCACCAGTGGAGTCAACGGGATTGGCAATGAGCAGTTCTTC
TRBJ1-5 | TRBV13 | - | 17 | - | CASSLYRAGFGNQPQHF | TGTGCCAGCAGCTTGTACAGGGCGGGTTTCGGCAATCAGCCCCAGCATTTT
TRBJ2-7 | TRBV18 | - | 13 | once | CASSRDFYYEQYF | TGTGCCAGCTCACGGGACTTTTACTACGAGCAGTACTTC
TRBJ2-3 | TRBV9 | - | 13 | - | CASSVETGYPQYF | TGTGCCAGCAGCGTAGAGACAGGTTACCCGCAGTATTTT